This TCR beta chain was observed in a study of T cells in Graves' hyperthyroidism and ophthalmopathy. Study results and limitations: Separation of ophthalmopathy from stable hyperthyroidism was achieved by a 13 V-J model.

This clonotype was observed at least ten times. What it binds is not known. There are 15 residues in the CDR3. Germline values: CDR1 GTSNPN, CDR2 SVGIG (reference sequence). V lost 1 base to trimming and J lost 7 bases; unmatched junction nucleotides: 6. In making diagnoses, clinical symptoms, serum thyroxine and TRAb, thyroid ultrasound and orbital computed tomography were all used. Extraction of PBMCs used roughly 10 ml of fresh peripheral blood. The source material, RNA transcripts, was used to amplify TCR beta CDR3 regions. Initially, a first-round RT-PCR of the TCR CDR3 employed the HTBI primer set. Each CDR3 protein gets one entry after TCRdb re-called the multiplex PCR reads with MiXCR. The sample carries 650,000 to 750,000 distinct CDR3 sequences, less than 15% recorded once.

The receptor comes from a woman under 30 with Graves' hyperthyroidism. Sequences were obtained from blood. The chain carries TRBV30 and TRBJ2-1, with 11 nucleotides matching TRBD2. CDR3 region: CAWSDTSGRINEQFF. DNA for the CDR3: TGTGCCTGGAGTGATACTAGCGGGAGAATAAATGAGCAGTTCTTC.